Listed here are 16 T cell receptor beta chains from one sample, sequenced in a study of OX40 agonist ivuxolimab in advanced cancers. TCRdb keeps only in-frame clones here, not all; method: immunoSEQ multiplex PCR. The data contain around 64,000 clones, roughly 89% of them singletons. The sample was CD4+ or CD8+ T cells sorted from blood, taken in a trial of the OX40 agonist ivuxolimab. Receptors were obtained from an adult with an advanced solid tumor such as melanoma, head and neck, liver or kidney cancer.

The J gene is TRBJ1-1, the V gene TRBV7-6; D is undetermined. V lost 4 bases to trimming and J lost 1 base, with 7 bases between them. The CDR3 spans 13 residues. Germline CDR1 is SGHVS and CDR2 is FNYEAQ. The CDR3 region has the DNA TGTGCCAGCAGCTCAGATAAGAACACTGAAGCTTTCTTT. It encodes CASSSDKNTEAFF.

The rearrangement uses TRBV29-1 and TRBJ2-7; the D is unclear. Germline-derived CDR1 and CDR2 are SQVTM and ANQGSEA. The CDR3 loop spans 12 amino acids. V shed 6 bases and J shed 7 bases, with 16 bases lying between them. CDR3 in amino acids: CSVTAGLREQYF. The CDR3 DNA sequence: TGCAGCGTAACAGCAGGCCTGAGGGAGCAGTACTTC.

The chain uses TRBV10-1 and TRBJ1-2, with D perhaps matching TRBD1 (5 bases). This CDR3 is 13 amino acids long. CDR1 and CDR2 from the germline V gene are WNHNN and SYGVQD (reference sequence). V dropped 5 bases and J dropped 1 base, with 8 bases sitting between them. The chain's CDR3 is CASSSTVNYGYTF. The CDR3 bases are TGCGCCAGCAGTTCGACAGTTAACTATGGCTACACCTTC.

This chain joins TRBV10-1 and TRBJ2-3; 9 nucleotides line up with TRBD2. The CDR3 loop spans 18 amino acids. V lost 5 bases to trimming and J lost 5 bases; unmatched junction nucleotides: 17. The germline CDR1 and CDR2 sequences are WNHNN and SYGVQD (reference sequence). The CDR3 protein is CASSKALAGTSGGDTQYF. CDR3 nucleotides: TGCGCCAGCAGTAAGGCCCTAGCGGGAACATCCGGGGGAGATACGCAGTATTTT.

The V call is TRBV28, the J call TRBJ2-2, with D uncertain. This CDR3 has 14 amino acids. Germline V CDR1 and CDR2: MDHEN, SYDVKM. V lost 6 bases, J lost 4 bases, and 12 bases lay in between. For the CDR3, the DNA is TGTGCCAGCAGATCTGGGGTTAGCACCGGGGAGCTGTTTTTT. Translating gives CASRSGVSTGELFF.

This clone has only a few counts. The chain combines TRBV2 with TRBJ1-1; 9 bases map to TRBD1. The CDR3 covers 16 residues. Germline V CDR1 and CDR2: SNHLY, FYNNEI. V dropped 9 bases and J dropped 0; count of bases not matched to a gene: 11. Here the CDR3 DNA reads TGTGCCAGTGGGGGCTCGGACAGGGGAATGAACACTGAAGCTTTCTTT. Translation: CASGGSDRGMNTEAFF. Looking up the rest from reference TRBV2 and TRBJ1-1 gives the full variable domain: EPEVTQTPSHQVTQMGQEVILRCVPISNHLYFYWYRQILGQKVEFLVSFYNNEISEKSEIFDDQFSVERPDGSNFTLKIRSTKLEDSAMYFCASGGSDRGMNTEAFFGQGTRLTVV.

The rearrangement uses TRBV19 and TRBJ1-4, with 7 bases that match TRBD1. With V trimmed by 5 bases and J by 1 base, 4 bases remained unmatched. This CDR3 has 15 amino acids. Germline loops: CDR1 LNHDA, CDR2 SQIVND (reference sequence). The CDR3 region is CASSARQGTNEKLFF. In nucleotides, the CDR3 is TGTGCCAGTAGTGCACGACAGGGAACTAATGAAAAACTGTTTTTT.

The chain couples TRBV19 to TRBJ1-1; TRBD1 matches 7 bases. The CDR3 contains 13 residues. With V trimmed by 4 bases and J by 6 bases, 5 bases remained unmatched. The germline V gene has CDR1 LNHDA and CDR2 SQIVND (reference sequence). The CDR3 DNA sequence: TGTGCCAGTAGTACAGACAGGGTCGCTGAAGCTTTCTTT. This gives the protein CASSTDRVAEAFF.

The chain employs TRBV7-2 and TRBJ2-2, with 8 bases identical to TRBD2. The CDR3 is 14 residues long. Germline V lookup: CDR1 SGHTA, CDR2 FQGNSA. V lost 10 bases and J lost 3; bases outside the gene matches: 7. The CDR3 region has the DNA TGTGCCAACAAGCGGGGGCCGGACACCGGGGAGCTGTTTTTT. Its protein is CANKRGPDTGELFF.

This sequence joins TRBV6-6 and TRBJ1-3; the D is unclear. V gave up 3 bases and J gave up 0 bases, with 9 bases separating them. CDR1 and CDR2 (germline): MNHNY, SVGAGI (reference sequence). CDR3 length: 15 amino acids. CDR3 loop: CASSYPSLSGNTIYF. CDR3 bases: TGTGCCAGCAGTTATCCTAGCCTCTCTGGAAACACCATATATTTT.

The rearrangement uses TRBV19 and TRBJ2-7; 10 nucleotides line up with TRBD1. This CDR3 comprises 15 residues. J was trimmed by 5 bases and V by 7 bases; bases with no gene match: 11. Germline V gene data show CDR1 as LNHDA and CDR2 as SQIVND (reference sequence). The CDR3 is CASNPGQGIYHEQYF. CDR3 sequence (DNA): TGTGCCAGTAATCCGGGACAGGGGATCTACCACGAGCAGTACTTC.

The CDR3 coding sequence is TGTGCCAGCAGCGTCCAGGGGACCTCACGAGACGAGCAGTACTTC. It yields the protein CASSVQGTSRDEQYF. This sequence joins TRBV2 and TRBJ2-7; the D gene is possibly TRBD1 (6 bases). V was shortened by 6 bases and J by 5 bases, with 20 bases between the two germline ends. Germline V CDR1 and CDR2: SNHLY, FYNNEI. CDR3 length: 15 residues. Full variable domain (remainder filled in from reference TRBV2 and TRBJ2-7): EPEVTQTPSHQVTQMGQEVILRCVPISNHLYFYWYRQILGQKVEFLVSFYNNEISEKSEIFDDQFSVERPDGSNFTLKIRSTKLEDSAMYFCASSVQGTSRDEQYFGPGTRLTVT.

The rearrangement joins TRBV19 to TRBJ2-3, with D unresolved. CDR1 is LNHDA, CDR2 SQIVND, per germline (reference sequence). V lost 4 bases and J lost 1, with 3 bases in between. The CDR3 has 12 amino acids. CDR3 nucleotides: TGTGCCAGTAGTACCCGCACAGATACGCAGTATTTT. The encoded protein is CASSTRTDTQYF. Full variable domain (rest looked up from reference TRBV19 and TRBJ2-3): DGGITQSPKYLFRKEGQNVTLSCEQNLNHDAMYWYRQDPGQGLRLIYYSQIVNDFQKGDIAEGYSVSREKKESFPLTVTSAQKNPTAFYLCASSTRTDTQYFGPGTRLTVL.

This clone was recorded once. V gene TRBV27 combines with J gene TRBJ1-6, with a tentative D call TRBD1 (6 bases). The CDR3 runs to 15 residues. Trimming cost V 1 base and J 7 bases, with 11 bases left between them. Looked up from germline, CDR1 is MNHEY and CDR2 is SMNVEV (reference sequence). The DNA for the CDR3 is TGTGCCAGCAGTTTATTTTCGGGGGCCAATTCACCCCTCCACTTT. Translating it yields CASSLFSGANSPLHF.

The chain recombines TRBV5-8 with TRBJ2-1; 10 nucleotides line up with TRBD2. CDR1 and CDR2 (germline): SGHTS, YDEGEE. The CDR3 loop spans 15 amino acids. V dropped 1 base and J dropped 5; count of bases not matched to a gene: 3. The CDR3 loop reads CASSLSGRVNNEQFF. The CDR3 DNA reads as TGTGCCAGCAGCTTGAGCGGGAGGGTGAACAATGAGCAGTTCTTC. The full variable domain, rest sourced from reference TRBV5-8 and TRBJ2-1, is EAGVTQSPTHLIKTRGQQATLRCSPISGHTSVYWYQQALGLGLQFLLWYDEGEERNRGNFPPRFSGRQFPNYSSELNVNALELEDSALYLCASSLSGRVNNEQFFGPGTRLTVL.

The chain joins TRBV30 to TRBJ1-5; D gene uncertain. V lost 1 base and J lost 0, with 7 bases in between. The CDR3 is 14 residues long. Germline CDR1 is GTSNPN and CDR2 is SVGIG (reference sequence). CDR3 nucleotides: TGTGCCTGGAGTGGAGCGGGTAGCAATCAGCCCCAGCATTTT. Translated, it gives CAWSGAGSNQPQHF.